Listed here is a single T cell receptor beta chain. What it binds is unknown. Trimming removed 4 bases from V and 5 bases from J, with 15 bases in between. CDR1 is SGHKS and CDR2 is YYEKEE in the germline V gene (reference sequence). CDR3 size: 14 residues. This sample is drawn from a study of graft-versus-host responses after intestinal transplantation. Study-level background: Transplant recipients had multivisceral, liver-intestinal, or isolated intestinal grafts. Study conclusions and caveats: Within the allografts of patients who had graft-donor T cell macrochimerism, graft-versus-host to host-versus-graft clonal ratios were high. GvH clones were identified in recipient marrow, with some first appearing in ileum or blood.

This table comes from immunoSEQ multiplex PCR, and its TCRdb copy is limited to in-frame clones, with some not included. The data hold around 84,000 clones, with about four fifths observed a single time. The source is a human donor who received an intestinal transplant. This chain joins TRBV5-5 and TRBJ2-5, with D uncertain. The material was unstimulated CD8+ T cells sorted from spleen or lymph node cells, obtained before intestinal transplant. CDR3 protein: CASSDGPVRETQYF. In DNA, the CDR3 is TGTGCCAGCAGCGATGGACCGGTGCGGGAGACCCAGTACTTC.